The sequence of this TCR beta chain was determined in a study of blood T cells in healthy people across ages. The study, taken as a whole, reports: Diversity was estimated from one million T cells, and these estimates were considered underestimates.

V was clipped by 0 bases and J by 2 bases, with 12 bases between them. The CDR3 extends over 15 amino acids. Germline values: CDR1 DFQATT, CDR2 SNEGSKA (reference sequence). Peripheral blood samples of around 9.8 milliliters were drawn from each donor. Sample-barcoded 5' priming and a J-beta primer mix drove a second PCR of about 6 to 11 cycles. Each CDR3 protein is one row after TCRdb ran MiXCR on the 5' RACE reads. Among some 550,000 distinct CDR3 sequences listed, around half were seen once. Only a few counts were recorded for this clonotype. Its specificity is unknown. The sample consisted of blood. The TCR was taken from a man older than 75 in good health. The V and J genes are TRBV20-1 and TRBJ2-3; a possible D gene is TRBD2 (6 bases). In DNA, the CDR3 is TGCAGTGCTAGAGATCCGAGCGGGTACACAGATACGCAGTATTTT. This sequence encodes CSARDPSGYTDTQYF.